This TCR beta chain originates from a study of blood T cell repertoires in COVID-19. Under the authors' procedure: Reference gene primer amplification gave nucleated cell count estimates. Repertoires were generated with immunoSEQ multiplex PCR, while TCRdb's copy carries only in-frame clones and drops some. The V and J calls and clone size are taken from that table; D and trimming were inferred from the DNA. The repertoire holds 150,000 or so clones, with approximately 83% as singletons. The germline V gene has CDR1 ENHRY and CDR2 SYGVKD. V was clipped by 5 bases and J by 9 bases; unmatched bases: 3. The CDR3 runs 12 residues.

The rearrangement uses TRBV10-3 and TRBJ2-1, with 8 nucleotides matching TRBD1. The sample was PBMCs or T cells enriched from blood (not recorded which). The TCR comes from a woman aged 60 to 75 who had recovered from COVID-19. DNA of the CDR3: TGTGCCATCAGTCCCGACAGGGGTGAGCAGTTCTTC. Protein product: CAISPDRGEQFF.